A selection of T cell receptor beta chains follows, all from one sample in a study of blood T cells in healthy people across ages. One entry per CDR3 protein results from TCRdb running MiXCR on the 5' RACE reads. The sample lists 1,300,000 or so distinct CDR3 sequences; roughly 59% were seen once. Sequenced: blood. Every receptor here comes from a man younger than 35 in good health. Each CDR3 is given with its conserved first and last residue. Each record gives: CDR3 protein, V gene, clone size, J gene. Expanded clones get a size class; other rows say once, few or many, or leave the size out.

cdr3_aa: CVSKGGAYEQYF
v_call: TRBV25-1
clone_size: .
j_call: TRBJ2-7

cdr3_aa: CASSSKPVFPEAFF
v_call: TRBV11-2
clone_size: .
j_call: TRBJ1-1

cdr3_aa: CASSFLVRDSNEKLFF
v_call: TRBV6-6
clone_size: .
j_call: TRBJ1-4

cdr3_aa: CASSPQGNTEAFF
v_call: TRBV18
clone_size: many
j_call: TRBJ1-1

cdr3_aa: CAISEWVQGEDEQFF
v_call: TRBV10-3
clone_size: few
j_call: TRBJ2-1

cdr3_aa: CSASLGLGADQYEQFF
v_call: TRBV20-1
clone_size: .
j_call: TRBJ2-1

cdr3_aa: CASSLQGQGPQHF
v_call: TRBV7-2
clone_size: .
j_call: TRBJ1-5

cdr3_aa: CASSELSSWNYNEQFF
v_call: TRBV25-1
clone_size: few
j_call: TRBJ2-1

cdr3_aa: CSVASKGTGSYGYTF
v_call: TRBV29-1
clone_size: .
j_call: TRBJ1-2

cdr3_aa: CASSQEAELAGIYNEQFF
v_call: TRBV14
clone_size: .
j_call: TRBJ2-1

cdr3_aa: CASSFRGFDYGYTF
v_call: TRBV27
clone_size: .
j_call: TRBJ1-2

cdr3_aa: CASSLWEELNIQYF
v_call: TRBV28
clone_size: few
j_call: TRBJ2-4

cdr3_aa: CSAQRRVLSYNEQFF
v_call: TRBV20-1
clone_size: .
j_call: TRBJ2-1

cdr3_aa: CASSLGTGGSLDNSPLHF
v_call: TRBV6-1
clone_size: .
j_call: TRBJ1-6

cdr3_aa: CASTKAGTFIEQFF
v_call: TRBV7-2
clone_size: few
j_call: TRBJ2-1

cdr3_aa: CASSFRTGTRGYTF
v_call: TRBV12-3/TRBV12-4
clone_size: few
j_call: TRBJ1-2

cdr3_aa: CASSAGRGRDEQFF
v_call: TRBV2
clone_size: .
j_call: TRBJ2-1

cdr3_aa: CASSGLADIETQYF
v_call: TRBV4-1
clone_size: .
j_call: TRBJ2-5

cdr3_aa: CASRLQQGAYYTIYF
v_call: TRBV6-1
clone_size: .
j_call: TRBJ1-3

cdr3_aa: CSASGGGPVYGYTF
v_call: TRBV20-1
clone_size: .
j_call: TRBJ1-2

cdr3_aa: CASSQRQTSRDGYTF
v_call: TRBV5-1
clone_size: .
j_call: TRBJ1-2

cdr3_aa: CASGTLNTEAFF
v_call: TRBV6-2/TRBV6-3
clone_size: .
j_call: TRBJ1-1

cdr3_aa: CASSSLSGRAPGNGQFF
v_call: TRBV7-8
clone_size: .
j_call: TRBJ2-1

cdr3_aa: CASSEGIAGTNVLTF
v_call: TRBV6-4
clone_size: once
j_call: TRBJ2-6

cdr3_aa: CASSIIRDRDQPQHF
v_call: TRBV6-6
clone_size: few
j_call: TRBJ1-5

cdr3_aa: CASSQDLVTQFF
v_call: TRBV4-1
clone_size: .
j_call: TRBJ2-1

cdr3_aa: CASSQAPAHSFSGNTIYF
v_call: TRBV3-1
clone_size: .
j_call: TRBJ1-3

cdr3_aa: CASSLTLGLQFYEQYF
v_call: TRBV7-9
clone_size: .
j_call: TRBJ2-7

cdr3_aa: CASSFSRANEKLFF
v_call: TRBV27
clone_size: .
j_call: TRBJ1-4

cdr3_aa: CASSQAGGGYSYEQYF
v_call: TRBV4-2
clone_size: few
j_call: TRBJ2-7

cdr3_aa: CASRAPYEQYF
v_call: TRBV27
clone_size: once
j_call: .

cdr3_aa: CSAPDRGYSYEQYF
v_call: TRBV20-1
clone_size: .
j_call: .

cdr3_aa: CASSLTSGIYEQYF
v_call: TRBV5-1
clone_size: .
j_call: TRBJ2-7

cdr3_aa: CASSTSGGGKETQYF
v_call: TRBV7-2
clone_size: .
j_call: TRBJ2-5

cdr3_aa: CASSAAGGSADTQYF
v_call: TRBV4-2
clone_size: few
j_call: TRBJ2-3

cdr3_aa: CSARAEAPYEQYF
v_call: TRBV20-1
clone_size: .
j_call: TRBJ2-7

cdr3_aa: CSVKTGVDEKLFF
v_call: TRBV29-1
clone_size: .
j_call: TRBJ1-4

cdr3_aa: CASSLPWTSGSYEQYF
v_call: TRBV5-1
clone_size: .
j_call: TRBJ2-7

cdr3_aa: CASSVKGVGLTYEQYF
v_call: TRBV7-9
clone_size: .
j_call: TRBJ2-7

cdr3_aa: CATSTRNTGGSANEQFF
v_call: TRBV27
clone_size: .
j_call: TRBJ2-1

cdr3_aa: CAWSVPQRSSYNEQFF
v_call: TRBV30
clone_size: .
j_call: TRBJ2-1

cdr3_aa: CANPIWHYYEQYF
v_call: TRBV9
clone_size: .
j_call: TRBJ2-7

cdr3_aa: CASSFYPGELFF
v_call: TRBV5-1
clone_size: once
j_call: TRBJ2-2

cdr3_aa: CASSKETGASNQPQHF
v_call: TRBV21-1
clone_size: .
j_call: TRBJ1-5

cdr3_aa: CSVIRSQRKQYF
v_call: TRBV20-1
clone_size: .
j_call: TRBJ2-7

cdr3_aa: CASSLSSGPSNGYTF
v_call: TRBV27
clone_size: .
j_call: TRBJ1-2

cdr3_aa: CASKDVGAAYEQYF
v_call: TRBV27
clone_size: few
j_call: TRBJ2-7

cdr3_aa: CSALFGDTQYF
v_call: TRBV20-1
clone_size: .
j_call: TRBJ2-3

cdr3_aa: CASSLLEGGGHTQYF
v_call: TRBV28
clone_size: .
j_call: TRBJ2-3

cdr3_aa: CASRSDREAQYF
v_call: TRBV6-6
clone_size: .
j_call: TRBJ2-5

cdr3_aa: CASSLRGYYQPQHF
v_call: TRBV5-6
clone_size: .
j_call: TRBJ1-5

cdr3_aa: CASSGNAGVEQFF
v_call: TRBV10-2
clone_size: .
j_call: TRBJ2-1

cdr3_aa: CSARSGVRDEQYF
v_call: TRBV20-1
clone_size: .
j_call: .

cdr3_aa: CASSFYGLAGRHNEQFF
v_call: TRBV5-6
clone_size: .
j_call: TRBJ2-1

cdr3_aa: CASSLQGNPYNEQFF
v_call: TRBV7-9
clone_size: few
j_call: TRBJ2-1

cdr3_aa: CASSLDPGWYEQFF
v_call: TRBV27
clone_size: once
j_call: TRBJ2-1

cdr3_aa: CSATPRGLRRFPGELFF
v_call: TRBV20-1
clone_size: .
j_call: TRBJ2-2

cdr3_aa: CASSPEVLARLDPALEQYF
v_call: TRBV18
clone_size: .
j_call: .

cdr3_aa: CASSLGNGLGETQYF
v_call: TRBV5-1
clone_size: .
j_call: TRBJ2-5